This TCR beta chain was identified in a study of beta chain features in type 1 diabetes. Findings of the study overall: A PCR bias possibly favoring shorter templates would apply equally to patients and controls. Across all four CD4+ subsets, people with type 1 diabetes showed modestly shorter TCRB CDR3s.

This clone was detected a few times. The antigen remains unidentified. The sequenced template was cDNA made from the entire isolated RNA. The table came from immunoSEQ multiplex PCR; TCRdb's copy has only in-frame clones and leaves some out. The table lists about 200,000 clones, roughly a tenth of them singletons. CDR3 size: 15 residues. Germline loops: CDR1 ENHRY, CDR2 SYGVKD. V was trimmed by 4 bases and J by 6 bases, leaving 16 bases between them. The rearrangement joins TRBV10-3 to TRBJ2-1; a possible D gene is TRBD1 (5 bases). The material sequenced was central memory CD4+ T cells from blood. The source is a man aged 18 to 29 in good health. The CDR3 bases are TGTGCCATCAGTGGGGTGCAGGCACAGGCCAATGAGCAGTTCTTC. Protein product: CAISGVQAQANEQFF.